Following are 12 T cell receptor beta chains from one sample sequenced in a study of shared clonotypes between healthy human individuals. Naive CD8 cells, CD45RO-negative and positively selected for CCR7, excluded terminally differentiated effector memory CD45RA+ cells. This table comes from immunoSEQ multiplex PCR, and its TCRdb copy is limited to in-frame clones, with some not included. The data show roughly 2 million clones, about 95% seen once. The sample taken for sequencing was naive CD8+ T cells sorted from blood. The receptors here all came from a man in his late teens or twenties in good health.

The V gene is TRBV7-2, the J gene TRBJ2-5, with no clear D. Looked up from germline, CDR1 is SGHTA and CDR2 is FQGNSA. This CDR3 spans 16 amino acids. Trimming pared 1 base from V and 5 bases from J, leaving 17 bases between. The CDR3: CASSLGETQNWETQYF. CDR3 nucleotide sequence: TGTGCCAGCAGCTTAGGCGAGACTCAGAATTGGGAGACCCAGTACTTC.

This clone was detected only once. The rearrangement uses TRBV6-5 and TRBJ1-4, with a possible D match to TRBD1 (5 bases). The CDR3 spans 15 residues. Germline V gene lookup returns CDR1 MNHEY and CDR2 SVGAGI. V gave up 6 bases and J gave up 4 bases, with 15 bases separating them. The CDR3 sequence: CASSLQGRHNEKLFF. In DNA form, the CDR3 reads TGTGCCAGCAGCCTCCAGGGACGGCATAATGAAAAACTGTTTTTT.

V usage is TRBV4-3 and J usage is TRBJ2-1; D uncertain. The CDR3 totals 13 residues. Per germline, CDR1 LGHNA and CDR2 YSLEER. V shed 6 bases and J shed 3 bases, with 9 bases lying between them. CDR3 amino acids: CASSGGFYNEQFF. CDR3 DNA sequence: TGCGCCAGCAGTGGCGGTTTCTACAATGAGCAGTTCTTC.

DNA for the CDR3: TGTGCCATCAGTGAGGGGACAGGTACGAACACCATATATTTT. As protein: CAISEGTGTNTIYF. V is TRBV10-3 and J is TRBJ1-3, with 8 bases matching TRBD1. The J segment lost 7 bases and the V segment lost 2 bases, leaving 4 bases of the junction unmatched. Germline CDR1 reads ENHRY; CDR2 reads SYGVKD. This CDR3 region has 14 residues.

The chain has TRBV9 and TRBJ2-5, with D possibly called TRBD1 or TRBD2 (5 bases each). The CDR3 contains 14 residues. From germline, CDR1 is SGDLS and CDR2 YYNGEE. Trimming cost V 0 bases and J 4 bases, with 10 bases left between them. For the CDR3, the DNA is TGTGCCAGCAGCGTAGAGGGACCTAGAGAGACCCAGTACTTC. It codes for CASSVEGPRETQYF.

With respect to this clone: In the same sample, other DNA sequences code for this CDR3. The genes are TRBV7-2 and TRBJ2-7; D is unclear. From germline, CDR1 is SGHTA and CDR2 FQGNSA. Deletions cut 3 bases from V and 4 bases from J, with 7 bases between. This CDR3 has 12 amino acids. CDR3 in amino acids: CASSFSGYEQYF. CDR3 nucleotides: TGTGCCAGCAGCTTCTCGGGTTACGAGCAGTACTTC.

Comments on this clone: Other DNA sequences in this specimen translate into the identical CDR3. V usage is TRBV28 and J usage is TRBJ2-7, with D uncertain. Germline lookup yields CDR1 MDHEN and CDR2 SYDVKM. The length of the CDR3 is 12 residues. Trimming left V 3 bases short and J 3 bases short, with 6 bases between. CDR3 DNA: TGTGCCAGCAGTTTTGGGTTCTACGAGCAGTACTTC. Its translation: CASSFGFYEQYF.

J is TRBJ2-7 and V is TRBV14; D possibly uses TRBD1 or TRBD2 (6 bases each). The CDR3 is made up of 15 amino acids. In germline, CDR1 is SGHDN, CDR2 FVKESK. V lost 2 bases to trimming and J lost 2 bases, with 13 bases between them. The CDR3 reads CASSQWGASAYEQYF. In DNA, the CDR3 is TGTGCCAGCAGCCAATGGGGGGCGTCAGCCTACGAGCAGTACTTC.

V usage is TRBV5-4 and J usage is TRBJ2-7; perhaps TRBD2 as D (5 bases). This CDR3 comprises 14 residues. The germline V gene has CDR1 SGHNT and CDR2 YYREEE (reference sequence). Trimming pared 4 bases from V and 4 bases from J, leaving 15 bases between. This chain's CDR3 is CASSHNSWEYEQYF. The CDR3 region has the DNA TGTGCCAGCAGCCATAACTCGTGGGAGTACGAGCAGTACTTC.

The chain is built from TRBV4-1 and TRBJ1-2; 7 bases align to TRBD1. The length of the CDR3 is 15 residues. CDR1 and CDR2 (germline): MGHRA, YSYEKL. The trim removed 4 bases at V and 5 bases at J, leaving 10 bases unmatched. In DNA form, the CDR3 reads TGCGCCAGCAGCCCTCGTTGGCAGGGGGGATATGGCTACACCTTC. It yields the protein CASSPRWQGGYGYTF.

This clone was seen just once. This specimen includes other DNA sequences encoding the same CDR3. This rearrangement joins TRBV27 to TRBJ2-1; 11 bases are a match to TRBD2. The length of the CDR3 is 15 residues. Looked up from germline, CDR1 is MNHEY and CDR2 is SMNVEV (reference sequence). The V segment lost 3 bases and the J segment 3 bases; nucleotides outside the gene matches: 1. The CDR3 sequence is CASSLGLAVYNEQFF. CDR3 DNA sequence: TGTGCCAGCAGTTTGGGACTAGCGGTCTACAATGAGCAGTTCTTC.

The chain joins TRBV27 to TRBJ2-5; 8 nucleotides line up with TRBD2. Germline CDR1 and CDR2: MNHEY and SMNVEV (reference sequence). V lost 4 bases and J lost 2; bases outside the gene matches: 3. The CDR3 sequence is 14 residues long. The CDR3 sequence is CASSSIAGQETQYF. The CDR3, as DNA: TGTGCCAGCAGTTCAATAGCGGGACAAGAGACCCAGTACTTC.